The present T cell receptor (beta chain) was sequenced within a study of blood T cell repertoires in COVID-19. Study-level information: Whether acute or convalescent, the COVID-19 samples came from the United States, Italy and Spain. T cells, B-cell-depleted T cells, or PBMCs supplied cDNA or gDNA.

Per the original data handling: Amplification of reference gene primers was used by the study to estimate nucleated cell counts. Using immunoSEQ multiplex PCR, the repertoire was profiled, and TCRdb retains in-frame clones only, with some absent. That table furnishes V, J and clone size, whereas the DNA furnished D and trimming. Among approximately 81,000 clones, roughly 78% were seen once, and the ten largest hold over 7%. The length of the CDR3 is 15 residues. CDR1 and CDR2 from the germline V gene are SGHNT and YYREEE (reference sequence). V dropped 4 bases and J dropped 4; count of bases not matched to a gene: 9.

The TCR sequence derives from a human donor in a cohort sampled during active COVID-19. The specimen sequenced was peripheral blood. V is TRBV5-4 and J is TRBJ1-1, with 8 bases identical to TRBD1. The DNA for the CDR3 is TGTGCCAGCAGCGCCCGACAGGGGTCAGGCACTGAAGCTTTCTTT. It is translated as CASSARQGSGTEAFF.